The 29 T cell receptor beta chains listed next were all sequenced from one sample in a study of T-cell reconstitution after alpha-beta-depleted transplantation in children. As it was prepared, the TCRbeta library received unique molecular identifiers. MiXCR, applied by TCRdb to the PCR reads, yields one record per CDR3 protein. Of a few hundred thousand distinct CDR3 sequences detected, 10% appear once; the ten largest clones hold 7% to 9.5%. The sample here was PBMCs, taken before TCRalphabeta/CD19-depleted stem cell transplant. The receptors come from a boy younger than two with acute myeloid leukemia, due to receive a stem cell transplant.

This clonotype was seen repeatedly, ten times or more. The chain combines TRBV6-6 with TRBJ2-5; D gene uncertain. CDR1 and CDR2 from the germline V gene are MNHNY and SVGAGI (reference sequence). The CDR3 extends over 13 amino acids. V was trimmed by 6 bases and J by 4 bases, leaving 12 bases between them. The CDR3 protein is CASRFVNRETQYF. CDR3 bases: TGTGCCAGCAGATTTGTCAATAGAGAGACCCAGTACTTC.

This clonotype was seen only a few times. J is TRBJ2-7 and V is TRBV28; D is undetermined. The germline V gene encodes CDR1 MDHEN and CDR2 SYDVKM. CDR3 size: 13 residues. With 2 bases removed from V and 2 bases from J, the gap between germline ends came to 7 bases. CDR3 coding DNA: TGTGCCAGCAGTTTAACAGAGACCTACGAGCAGTACTTC. Protein sequence: CASSLTETYEQYF.

This clonotype came up many times. J is TRBJ2-2 and V is TRBV5-6, with 8 bases matching TRBD1. CDR3 length: 16 amino acids. The germline gives CDR1 SGHDT, CDR2 YYEEEE. Trimming removed 2 bases from V and 2 bases from J; junction bases left unmatched: 5. CDR3 residues: CASSLRTGKNTGELFF. CDR3 in DNA: TGTGCCAGCAGCTTAAGGACAGGGAAAAACACCGGGGAGCTGTTTTTT. The full variable domain, its missing parts supplied by reference TRBV5-6 and TRBJ2-2, is DAGVTQSPTHLIKTRGQQVTLRCSPKSGHDTVSWYQQALGQGPQFIFQYYEEEERQRGNFPDRFSGHQFPNYSSELNVNALLLGDSALYLCASSLRTGKNTGELFFGEGSRLTVL.

The rearrangement links TRBV11-1 to TRBJ2-1; perhaps TRBD2 as D (6 bases). In germline, CDR1 is SGHAT, CDR2 FQDESV (reference sequence). The CDR3 runs to 15 residues. V lost 5 bases and J lost 3, with 14 bases in between. The CDR3 DNA reads as TGTGCCAGCAGCGCTCAGCGGGTCGTCTACAATGAGCAGTTCTTC. It codes for CASSAQRVVYNEQFF.

This chain uses TRBV7-2 with TRBJ2-1; D is possibly TRBD2 (7 bases). This CDR3 has 13 residues. Trimming left V 3 bases short and J 10 bases short, with 13 bases between. Germline assignment: CDR1 SGHTA and CDR2 FQGNSA. CDR3 sequence (DNA): TGTGCCAGCAGCTTCTCAGGGGAGGGGGAGCAGTTCTTC. It encodes CASSFSGEGEQFF.

This clonotype has at least ten counts. The chain joins TRBV11-2 to TRBJ1-1; no clear D. V was shortened by 3 bases and J by 4 bases, with 9 bases between the two germline ends. Germline V gene lookup returns CDR1 SGHAT and CDR2 FQNNGV. There are 13 residues in the CDR3. CDR3 bases: TGTGCCAGCAGCTTCTCGGGGTCCACTGAAGCTTTCTTT. This translates into CASSFSGSTEAFF.

This clonotype was counted only a few times. The chain couples TRBV10-3 to TRBJ2-2, with TRBD2 matching 7 bases. The CDR3 consists of 14 residues. Unmatched junction bases numbered 5, after V lost 7 bases and J lost 3 bases. Germline CDR1 is ENHRY and CDR2 is SYGVKD. The CDR3 spells CAIKGRADTGELFF. The CDR3, as DNA: TGTGCCATCAAAGGGAGGGCCGACACCGGGGAGCTGTTTTTT.

This clonotype was observed many times. The V and J genes are TRBV4-1 and TRBJ1-4; D gene unclear. CDR1 MGHRA and CDR2 YSYEKL come from the germline V gene. This CDR3 region has 18 residues. V was cut by 2 bases and J by 0 bases, with 16 bases left in between. The CDR3 protein is CASSQPLAGHATNEKLFF. The DNA for the CDR3 is TGCGCCAGCAGCCAACCATTAGCCGGGCACGCAACTAATGAAAAACTGTTTTTT.

The table lists this clonotype with a few counts. The chain joins TRBV19 to TRBJ1-1; possible D gene TRBD1, 6 bases. V was trimmed by 4 bases and J by 4 bases, leaving 10 bases between them. Germline V gives CDR1 LNHDA, CDR2 SQIVND (reference sequence). This CDR3 comprises 13 residues. The CDR3: CASSKYRVTEAFF. The CDR3 bases are TGTGCCAGTAGTAAATACAGGGTCACTGAAGCTTTCTTT.

The sample holds many counts of this clonotype. The chain recombines TRBV29-1 with TRBJ2-3; either TRBD1 or TRBD2 may fit D (5 bases each). CDR3 length equals 15 residues. The V gene's germline CDR1 is SQVTM and CDR2 ANQGSEA. The ends were cut back, 6 bases at V and 6 bases at J, with 22 bases in the middle. The CDR3 protein is CSVAPGASSQDTQYF. Written as DNA, the CDR3 is TGCAGCGTGGCCCCCGGGGCTAGCTCGCAGGATACGCAGTATTTT.

This clonotype came up many times. V usage is TRBV9 and J usage is TRBJ2-5; D might be TRBD1 (6 bases). The CDR3 loop spans 17 amino acids. V was clipped by 0 bases and J by 1 base, with 16 bases between them. Germline V CDR1 and CDR2: SGDLS, YYNGEE. CDR3 sequence: CASSVARQDTSQETQYF. The CDR3 nucleotides are TGTGCCAGCAGCGTAGCCCGACAGGATACCTCCCAAGAGACCCAGTACTTC.

The genes are TRBV4-3 and TRBJ2-1; D perhaps matches TRBD2 (5 bases). Germline V CDR1 and CDR2: LGHNA, YSLEER. The length of the CDR3 is 16 residues. Trimming stripped 0 bases from V and 3 bases from J, with 12 bases between. The CDR3 spells CASSQDSRTFYNEQFF. CDR3 coding DNA: TGCGCCAGCAGCCAAGATTCGCGGACTTTCTACAATGAGCAGTTCTTC.

This clonotype was detected many times. The CDR3 nucleotides are TGTGCCAGCAGTGCGCAAGCGGGACAGGAAACCTACGAGCAGTACTTC. Residues: CASSAQAGQETYEQYF. The chain is built from TRBV27 and TRBJ2-7, with D maybe TRBD1 (8 bases). Trimming took 5 bases from V and 2 from J, leaving 19 bases between them. The CDR3 consists of 16 residues. The germline gives CDR1 MNHEY, CDR2 SMNVEV (reference sequence).

This clonotype has ten or more counts. V is TRBV7-2 and J is TRBJ2-7; D may be TRBD2 (5 bases). CDR3 length: 17 residues. With 0 bases removed from V and 3 bases from J, the gap between germline ends came to 18 bases. The germline CDR1 and CDR2 sequences are SGHTA and FQGNSA. CDR3 sequence: CASSLASGLALDYEQYF. In DNA form, the CDR3 reads TGTGCCAGCAGCTTAGCGTCTGGGCTAGCCTTAGACTACGAGCAGTACTTC. The complete variable domain, with remaining parts taken from reference TRBV7-2 and TRBJ2-7, reads GAGVSQSPSNKVTEKGKDVELRCDPISGHTALYWYRQSLGQGLEFLIYFQGNSAPDKSGLPSDRFSAERTGGSVSTLTIQRTQQEDSAVYLCASSLASGLALDYEQYFGPGTRLTVT.

About this clonotype: This may arise from a read error, as a much more abundant clone is one base away. The chain carries TRBV15 and TRBJ2-5; 9 bases map to TRBD1. Germline-derived CDR1 and CDR2 are LNHNV and YYDKDF (reference sequence). This CDR3 spans 16 amino acids. CDR3 region: CVTSGGYRGLEETQYF. The CDR3 DNA reads TGTGTCACCAGCGGTGGATACAGGGGGCTTGAGGAGACCCAGTACTTC.

This clonotype came up many times. This rearrangement joins TRBV5-1 to TRBJ2-7; D is ambiguous. This CDR3 is built from 19 residues. Germline values: CDR1 SGHRS, CDR2 YFSETQ. V was trimmed by 0 bases and J by 4 bases, leaving 26 bases between them. The CDR3 DNA reads TGCGCCAGCAGCTTGGGAGGTAGGGTCAACGTAAGGTTTACTTACGAGCAGTACTTC. It translates to CASSLGGRVNVRFTYEQYF.

As for this clonotype: A much larger clone sits a single nucleotide away, making a read error possible. The V and J genes are TRBV10-3 and TRBJ2-7; possibly TRBD1 for D (6 bases). The CDR3 runs to 13 residues. The germline gives CDR1 ENHRY, CDR2 SYGVKD. As DNA, the CDR3 is TGTGCCATCAGTGAGAGTCAGGGGTACGAGCGGTACTTC. Translating it yields CAISESQGYERYF.

This clonotype was seen only a few times. The J gene is TRBJ2-4, the V gene TRBV9; the D is unclear. V lost 4 bases and J lost 5, with 10 bases in between. This CDR3 comprises 13 residues. Germline CDR1 SGDLS, CDR2 YYNGEE. In DNA, the CDR3 is TGTGCCAGCAGCTTCGACGCCCAAAACATTCAGTACTTC. Translating gives CASSFDAQNIQYF.

This clonotype has a count of ten or more. This chain joins TRBV20-1 and TRBJ2-1, with 8 bases matching TRBD2. Germline V gives CDR1 DFQATT, CDR2 SNEGSKA (reference sequence). V lost 6 bases to trimming and J lost 7 bases; unmatched junction nucleotides: 11. The CDR3 runs to 14 residues. The CDR3 is CSAIRSGAMNEQFF. The CDR3, as DNA: TGCAGTGCCATCCGTAGCGGGGCAATGAATGAGCAGTTCTTC.

Turning to this clonotype: This could be a read error, since a much larger clone is one nucleotide away. The V call is TRBV28, the J call TRBJ2-7, with TRBD2 as a possible D gene (5 bases). The germline V gene has CDR1 MDHEN and CDR2 SYDVKM. The CDR3 consists of 16 residues. V lost 4 bases, J lost 3 bases, and 19 bases lay in between. The CDR3 is CASSSYMRAANYEQYF. DNA of the CDR3: TGTGCCAGCAGTTCTTATATGAGGGCAGCCAACTACGAGCAGTACTTC. Full variable domain (missing parts from reference TRBV28 and TRBJ2-7): DVKVTQSSRYLVKRTGEKVFLECVQDMDHENMFWYRQDPGLGLRLIYFSYDVKMKEKGDIPEGYSVSREKKERFSLILESASTNQTSMYLCASSSYMRAANYEQYFGPGTRLTVT.

This clonotype was counted at least ten times. The V gene is TRBV7-2, the J gene TRBJ2-3, with a tentative D call TRBD2 (7 bases). V was cut by 5 bases and J by 0 bases, with 12 bases left in between. The CDR3 loop spans 15 amino acids. Germline CDR1 and CDR2: SGHTA and FQGNSA. The DNA for the CDR3 is TGTGCCAGCAGCCCCGGGGGGCTAAGCACAGATACGCAGTATTTT. This translates into CASSPGGLSTDTQYF.

Ten or more counts support this clonotype. The chain links TRBV12-3 or TRBV12-4 to TRBJ1-2; the D is unclear. V shed 2 bases and J shed 8 bases, with 21 bases lying between them. The CDR3 covers 16 residues. Here the CDR3 reads CASSLNSLSRGGGYTF. Written as DNA, the CDR3 is TGTGCCAGCAGTTTAAATAGCCTAAGCCGGGGTGGCGGCTACACCTTC.

This clonotype was found a few times. The chain uses TRBV18 and TRBJ2-2; D unclear. The germline V and J ends were trimmed by 3 bases and 1 base, with 15 bases remaining between them. The CDR3 is 17 amino acids. CDR1 is KGHSH, CDR2 LQKENI, per germline. CDR3 protein: CASSPVTHGVNTGELFF. CDR3 nucleotide sequence: TGTGCCAGCTCACCCGTAACCCACGGCGTGAACACCGGGGAGCTGTTTTTT.

The chain uses TRBV7-2 and TRBJ2-7; D is unclear. CDR3 length equals 15 residues. The germline V gene encodes CDR1 SGHTA and CDR2 FQGNSA. With 5 bases removed from V and 2 bases from J, the gap between germline ends came to 16 bases. CDR3 residues: CASSDLRKAAYEQYF. Here the CDR3 DNA reads TGTGCCAGCAGCGACCTACGTAAGGCGGCCTACGAGCAGTACTTC.

This clonotype was counted many times. This chain joins TRBV4-2 and TRBJ2-7; weak D call: TRBD2 (5 bases). Germline CDR1 LGHNA, CDR2 YNFKEQ. The germline V and J ends were trimmed by 2 bases and 3 bases, with 17 bases remaining between them. The CDR3 covers 16 residues. CDR3 sequence: CASSQNLRGVDYEQYF. DNA of the CDR3: TGTGCCAGCAGCCAAAATCTCCGGGGAGTCGACTACGAGCAGTACTTC.

This clonotype was observed a handful of times. The chain recombines TRBV7-2 with TRBJ1-5; no clear D gene. The germline V gene encodes CDR1 SGHTA and CDR2 FQGNSA. Trimming took 1 base from V and 2 from J, leaving 12 bases between them. The CDR3 spans 16 residues. This CDR3 reads CASSLGAGRGNQPQHF. The DNA of the CDR3 is TGTGCCAGCAGCTTAGGGGCAGGAAGGGGCAATCAGCCCCAGCATTTT.

The table lists this clonotype with many counts. V is TRBV7-3 and J is TRBJ2-3; D uncertain. Germline lookup yields CDR1 SGHTA and CDR2 FQGTGA. The CDR3 extends over 13 amino acids. V lost 1 base to trimming and J lost 2 bases, with 4 bases between them. This CDR3 is CASSLMVTDTQYF. In nucleotides, the CDR3 is TGTGCCAGCAGCTTAATGGTCACAGATACGCAGTATTTT.

This chain links TRBV7-3 with TRBJ2-5; the D is unclear. Germline V CDR1 and CDR2: SGHTA, FQGTGA. The V and J ends lost 2 bases and 4 bases respectively, with 8 bases between them. This CDR3 region has 13 residues. Here the CDR3 reads CASSLSIGETQYF. The DNA of the CDR3 is TGTGCCAGCAGCTTATCGATAGGAGAGACCCAGTACTTC.

This clonotype was recorded at least ten times. The chain uses TRBV4-3 and TRBJ2-6, with 7 positions matching TRBD1. The V and J ends lost 4 bases and 0 bases, in that order; junction bases with no gene match: 6. The CDR3 has 17 residues. In germline, CDR1 is LGHNA, CDR2 YSLEER. CDR3 sequence: CASSPLTGPSGANVLTF. CDR3 DNA: TGCGCCAGCAGCCCTTTGACAGGGCCCTCTGGGGCCAACGTCCTGACTTTC.